This TCR beta chain was obtained from a study of cytomegalovirus exposure and HLA in healthy donors. The CDR3 extends over 14 amino acids. The V and J ends lost 2 bases and 1 base respectively, with 8 bases between them. Germline V CDR1 and CDR2: WNHNN, SYGVQD (reference sequence). The PCR ran on 60 Vbeta and 13 Jbeta primers. Clones were sequenced by immunoSEQ multiplex PCR, and TCRdb holds only the in-frame ones, with some missing. The repertoire consists of about 150,000 clones, with 65% to 80% occurring once and the leading ten covering 10% to 15%. What was sequenced was PBMCs. The sequence was obtained from a man aged 35 to 55 in good health and CMV-seropositive. The V and J genes are TRBV10-1 and TRBJ1-1; D unclear. CDR3 coding DNA: TGCGCCAGCAGTGAGAGCTATGGGAACACTGAAGCTTTCTTT. Its translation: CASSESYGNTEAFF.